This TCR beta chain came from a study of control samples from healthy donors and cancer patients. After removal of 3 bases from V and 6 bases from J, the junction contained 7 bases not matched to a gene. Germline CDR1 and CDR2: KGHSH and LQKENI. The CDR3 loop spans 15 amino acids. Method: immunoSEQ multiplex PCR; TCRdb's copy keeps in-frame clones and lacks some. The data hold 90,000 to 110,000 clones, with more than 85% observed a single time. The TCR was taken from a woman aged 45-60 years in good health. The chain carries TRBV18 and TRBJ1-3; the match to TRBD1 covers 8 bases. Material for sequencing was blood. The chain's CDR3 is CASSPGNRGINTIYF. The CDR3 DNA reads TGTGCCAGCTCACCCGGAAACAGGGGGATAAACACCATATATTTT.